These T cell receptor beta chains were read from a single sample in a study of T cell repertoires in cytomegalovirus infection. These receptors' antigens are unknown. Each CDR3 protein is one row after TCRdb ran MiXCR on the reads. Of about 160,000 distinct CDR3 sequences in the sample, roughly 20% are singletons; the top ten hold 25%. Sequencing was performed on CD8+ T cells from cultured PBMCs, taken from culture after CMV antigen stimulation. These receptors were taken from a human donor in good health (CMV status not recorded). Some clones in this sample may be carry-over from other donors' samples. CDR3s include the opening cysteine and the closing phenylalanine or tryptophan. Fields, in order: V gene, clone size, D gene, J gene, CDR3 DNA, CDR3 protein. The D gene is left open where the match is weak. Size is omitted from some rows. Given values are once, few, many or a class for expanded clones.

>TRBV5-5|NA|NA|TRBJ2-7
TGTGCCAGCAGCCCGACGGCCGGCATAGGCGAGCAGTACTTC
CASSPTAGIGEQYF
>TRBV7-2|few|NA|TRBJ2-1
TGTGCCAGCATTGGCGGGCGTAATGAGCAGTTCTTC
CASIGGRNEQFF
>TRBV5-1|few|TRBD2|TRBJ2-5
TGCGCCAGCAGCCCAGCGGGGCGGTCGATCGAGACCCAGTACTTC
CASSPAGRSIETQYF
>TRBV7-2|NA|NA|TRBJ2-3
TGTGCCAGCAGCTTAAACAGGCTATGGGCAGATACGCAGTATTTT
CASSLNRLWADTQYF
>TRBV7-3|many|NA|TRBJ2-1
TGTGCCAGCAGCCCCGATGGGCTTTCCTACAATGAGCAGTTCTTC
CASSPDGLSYNEQFF
>TRBV7-2|few|NA|TRBJ1-2
TGTGCCAGCAGCATCAGGGTATTAAATGGCTACACCTTC
CASSIRVLNGYTF
>TRBV7-2|NA|NA|TRBJ2-2
TGTGCCAGCAGCTTATGGGCAGGGGTAACACCGTCCGGGGAGCTGTGTTTT
CASSLWAGVTPSGELCF
>TRBV12-3/TRBV12-4|NA|NA|TRBJ2-1
TGTGCCAGCAGTATCACTGGAACCTACAATGAGCAGTTCTTC
CASSITGTYNEQFF
>TRBV12-3/TRBV12-4|NA|TRBD1|TRBJ1-5
TGTGCCAGCAGCGGACAGGGCCTTCAGCCCCAGCATTTT
CASSGQGLQPQHF
>TRBV11-2|NA|TRBD1|TRBJ1-4
TGTGCCAGCAGCCGAAAGGGGACAGTCAATGAAAAACTGTTTTTT
CASSRKGTVNEKLFF
>TRBV12-3/TRBV12-4|few|TRBD1|TRBJ2-7
TGTGCCAGCAGTATGGGACAGGGAACCTACGAGCAGTACTTC
CASSMGQGTYEQYF
>TRBV7-8|few|NA|TRBJ1-1
TGTGCCAGCAGCGGCCCGGTTAAGAACACTGAAGCTTTCTTT
CASSGPVKNTEAFF
>TRBV25-1|few|TRBD1|TRBJ1-6
TGTGCCAGCAGTGAAAGAGGGGGCCCGGGACACGGTTTCTCCTATAATTCACCCCTCCACTTT
CASSERGGPGHGFSYNSPLHF
>TRBV28|few|NA|TRBJ2-5
TGTGCCAGCAGGCCCTTGGTTTTTCAAGAGACCCAGTACTTC
CASRPLVFQETQYF
>TRBV4-3|NA|NA|TRBJ2-2
TGCGCCAGCAGCTACATGTGGGAATCGAACACCGGGGAGCTGTTTTTT
CASSYMWESNTGELFF
>TRBV19|few|TRBD2|TRBJ2-4
TGTGCCAGTAGTATGAGACTAGCGGGGCTACGGGACATTCAGTACTTC
CASSMRLAGLRDIQYF
>TRBV6-6|NA|TRBD2|TRBJ2-1
TGTGCCAGCAGCCTTACTAGCGGGGGCCTCAGCTCCTACAATGAGCAGTTCTTC
CASSLTSGGLSSYNEQFF
>TRBV4-3|NA|NA|TRBJ2-1
TGCGCCAGCAGCCAAAACCAAGCAGGGTACAATGAGCAGTTCTTC
CASSQNQAGYNEQFF
>TRBV9|few|NA|TRBJ2-3
TGTGCCAGCAGCGTAGAATTGGGGGGCGTCACAGATACGCAGTATTTT
CASSVELGGVTDTQYF
>TRBV7-2|NA|TRBD1|TRBJ1-5
TGTGCCAGCAGTTGGACAGGGCATAGCAATCAGCCCCAGCATTTT
CASSWTGHSNQPQHF
>TRBV6-8|NA|NA|TRBJ2-2
TGTGCCAGCAGTTACTCCGTTGCGGGCACCGGGGAGCTGTTTTTT
CASSYSVAGTGELFF
>TRBV15|NA|TRBD2|TRBJ2-1
TGTGCCACCAGCCTCGAGAGCCCTAGCGGGGGGAATACCAATGAGCAGTTCTTC
CATSLESPSGGNTNEQFF
>TRBV12-3/TRBV12-4|few|NA|TRBJ1-1
TGTGCCAGCAGTCTCACGGGCCTCTCCACTGAAGCTTTCTTT
CASSLTGLSTEAFF
>TRBV12-3/TRBV12-4|few|TRBD2|TRBJ2-2
TGTGCCAGCAGTCACGGACTAGCGGGGGGGCCGAGCGCCGGGGAGCTGTTTTTT
CASSHGLAGGPSAGELFF
>TRBV2|NA|TRBD2|TRBJ2-5
TGTGCCAGCAGCCTCCGGGACTATATCCAAGAGACCCAGTACTTC
CASSLRDYIQETQYF
>TRBV4-3|few|NA|TRBJ2-7
TGCGCCAGCAGCCAAGAAACTACCCACGAGCAGTACTTC
CASSQETTHEQYF
>TRBV12-3/TRBV12-4|NA|NA|TRBJ2-1
TGTGCCAGCAGTCCGGACGGACACAATGAGCAGTTCTTC
CASSPDGHNEQFF
>TRBV7-8|NA|TRBD1|TRBJ2-3
TGTGCCACTTTCAACCGGGACAGGGCGGGCACAGATACGCAGTATTTT
CATFNRDRAGTDTQYF
>TRBV6-5|NA|NA|TRBJ2-5
TGTGCCAGCAGTTACTCGACCCAAGAGACCCAGTACTTC
CASSYSTQETQYF
>TRBV27|NA|TRBD1|TRBJ2-1
TGTGCCAGCAGTTTCAGGGGGAATGAGCAGTTCTTC
CASSFRGNEQFF
>TRBV7-6|NA|NA|TRBJ1-5
TGTGCCAGCAGCCCTACGTTAACTAGACGAGAGGATCAGCCCCAGCATTTT
CASSPTLTRREDQPQHF
>TRBV6-1|NA|TRBD1|TRBJ2-3
TGTGCCAGCAGTGAACGGGACAGGAGCACAGATACGCAGTATTTT
CASSERDRSTDTQYF
>TRBV7-9|NA|NA|TRBJ1-2
TGTGCCAGCAGCTTAGGGTCCGGACTCTATGGCTACACCTTC
CASSLGSGLYGYTF
>TRBV14|NA|NA|TRBJ2-2
TGTGCCAGCAGCCAAGTCCAGCGTGCCGGGGAGCTGTTTTTT
CASSQVQRAGELFF
>TRBV4-3|many|TRBD1|TRBJ1-1
TGCGCCAGCAGCCAAGAACTACAGGGGGCGACTGAAGCTTTCTTT
CASSQELQGATEAFF
>TRBV4-1|NA|NA|TRBJ1-2
TGCGCCAGCAGCCCGGGACACGACTATGGCTACACCTTC
CASSPGHDYGYTF
>TRBV12-5|NA|NA|TRBJ1-1
TGTGCTAGTGGTAAACCCAGGAACACTGAAGCTTTCTTT
CASGKPRNTEAFF
>TRBV7-8|NA|TRBD2|TRBJ2-3
TGTGCCAGCAGCTTCCGACTAGCGTCTAGCACAGATACGCAGTATTTT
CASSFRLASSTDTQYF
>TRBV11-2|NA|NA|TRBJ1-2
TGTGCCAGCAGCCCTGAGCCACGGATTAGTTATGGCTACACCTTC
CASSPEPRISYGYTF
>TRBV12-3/TRBV12-4|NA|NA|TRBJ1-3
TGTGCCAGCAAATCATTATGGACAGCTGGAAACACCATATATTTT
CASKSLWTAGNTIYF